The 9 T cell receptor beta chains presented below share a single source sample, sequenced in a study of shared clonotypes between healthy human individuals. Clones were read by immunoSEQ multiplex PCR, and TCRdb kept only the in-frame ones, dropping some. The table has under 1,100,000 clones, 65% to 75% seen once. Sequencing used memory CD4+ T cells sorted from blood. Subset here: CD45RA-negative fraction. These receptor sequences come from a young man in good health.

At least ten counts were recorded for this clone. This chain links TRBV11-2 with TRBJ2-1, with D perhaps matching TRBD2 (6 bases). The V end was cut by 2 bases, the J end by 3 bases, with 14 bases between. Germline V gene sequence: CDR1 SGHAT, CDR2 FQNNGV. The CDR3 spans 16 residues. CDR3 in amino acids: CASSLRGGAVYNEQFF. The DNA for the CDR3 is TGTGCCAGCAGCTTACGAGGAGGGGCCGTCTACAATGAGCAGTTCTTC.

The V call is TRBV2, the J call TRBJ2-3; no firm D call. This CDR3 region has 12 residues. From germline, CDR1 is SNHLY and CDR2 FYNNEI. The germline V and J ends were trimmed by 3 bases and 4 bases, with 5 bases remaining between them. The CDR3 region has the DNA TGTGCCAGCAGTGACCTTTCAGATACGCAGTATTTT. Translation gives CASSDLSDTQYF. The full variable domain, with the rest looked up from reference TRBV2 and TRBJ2-3, is EPEVTQTPSHQVTQMGQEVILRCVPISNHLYFYWYRQILGQKVEFLVSFYNNEISEKSEIFDDQFSVERPDGSNFTLKIRSTKLEDSAMYFCASSDLSDTQYFGPGTRLTVL.

This chain uses TRBV10-3 with TRBJ1-1; unclear D gene. The CDR3 consists of 13 residues. V shed 10 bases and J shed 1 base, with 13 bases lying between them. Germline CDR1 and CDR2: ENHRY and SYGVKD. CDR3 residues: CATRNTENTEAFF. CDR3 sequence (DNA): TGTGCCACTAGGAACACAGAGAACACTGAAGCTTTCTTT.

The chain joins TRBV7-9 to TRBJ2-7; 10 bases line up with TRBD1. This CDR3 is 16 amino acids long. V dropped 5 bases and J dropped 3; count of bases not matched to a gene: 10. In germline, CDR1 is SEHNR, CDR2 FQNEAQ (reference sequence). The CDR3 reads CASSLLPGQGNYEQYF. The DNA of the CDR3 is TGTGCCAGCAGCCTTCTCCCGGGACAGGGGAACTACGAGCAGTACTTC.

The CDR3 DNA sequence: TGTGCCAGCAGCCCACCCCCTCGCACCTCTAATCCGGTAGATACGCAGTATTTT. Its translation is CASSPPPRTSNPVDTQYF. The rearrangement links TRBV7-2 to TRBJ2-3, with unresolved D. With 5 bases removed from V and 5 bases from J, the gap between germline ends came to 26 bases. Germline V gene data show CDR1 as SGHTA and CDR2 as FQGNSA. The CDR3 spans 18 residues.

This chain joins TRBV19 and TRBJ2-3; D not certain. Germline V lookup: CDR1 LNHDA, CDR2 SQIVND (reference sequence). The V gene lost 5 bases and the J gene lost 0 bases, with 6 bases spanning the gap. This CDR3 comprises 13 residues. The CDR3 region is CASSRQSTDTQYF. CDR3 sequence (DNA): TGTGCCAGTAGTCGGCAAAGCACAGATACGCAGTATTTT.

Worth noting for this clone: Other DNA sequences of this sample code for an identical CDR3. The chain is built from TRBV2 and TRBJ1-2; the match to TRBD1 covers 7 bases. The CDR3 is made up of 14 amino acids. Germline CDR1 reads SNHLY; CDR2 reads FYNNEI. V lost 4 bases to trimming and J lost 5 bases; unmatched junction nucleotides: 7. Written as DNA, the CDR3 is TGTGCCAGCAGTGGACAGGGAGGGTATTATGGCTACACCTTC. Residues: CASSGQGGYYGYTF.

The chain is built from TRBV4-1 and TRBJ2-3; perhaps D is TRBD1 or TRBD2 (6 bases each). Germline CDR1 is MGHRA and CDR2 is YSYEKL. The CDR3 contains 14 residues. V lost 4 bases, J lost 5 bases, and 13 bases lay in between. The CDR3 loop reads CASSPEGGRDTQYF. In DNA form, the CDR3 reads TGCGCCAGCAGCCCCGAGGGGGGCAGAGATACGCAGTATTTT.

This clone has at least ten counts. The V and J genes are TRBV7-2 and TRBJ1-1, with TRBD1 as a possible D gene (5 bases). The V end was cut by 5 bases, the J end by 6 bases, with 16 bases between. The CDR3 consists of 14 residues. Per germline, CDR1 SGHTA and CDR2 FQGNSA. The CDR3 DNA reads TGTGCCAGCAGCCCCCTCGGGGGAGTGGCTGAAGCTTTCTTT. Amino acid sequence: CASSPLGGVAEAFF.